This T cell receptor beta chain was captured in a study of identical twins. V shed 8 bases, J shed 7 bases, and the junction held 8 bases outside the gene matches. CDR1 is LNHNV, CDR2 YYDKDF, per germline (reference sequence). The CDR3 runs 14 residues. MiXCR, applied by TCRdb to the 5' RACE reads, yields one record per CDR3 protein. The sample has nearly 650,000 distinct CDR3 sequences, about 7.1% seen once. This clonotype has ten or more counts. The target antigen is unknown. General study results and limits: The study found weaker excess twin sharing in beta out-of-frame sequences.

The same specimen was also included in a second study, on yellow fever vaccine responses in identical twins. As that report states: Reportedly, twins' vaccine T cell responses looked partly convergent and partly personalized.

This TCR was sampled from a young woman in good health. The genes are TRBV15 and TRBJ2-1, with TRBD1 matching 10 bases. Sequencing was done on a sample of PBMCs. CDR3 in DNA: TGTGCCACCTCCGGGACAGGGGTACGGAATGAGCAGTTCTTC. Amino acid sequence: CATSGTGVRNEQFF.